The entry that follows covers one TCR beta chain sequence. No antigen is known for it. This PCR relied on a set of 60 Vbeta primers and 13 Jbeta primers. The data were produced by immunoSEQ multiplex PCR, yet TCRdb's version contains in-frame clones alone and is incomplete. The sample lists approximately 56,000 clones, 70% to 85% occurring once. The entry originates in a study of cytomegalovirus exposure and HLA in healthy donors. In the study overall: Most genotyped donors, approximately 81% of some 400, had Caucasian-associated genetic ancestry.

Trimming took off 4 bases at V and 2 bases at J, with 18 bases between the two ends. This CDR3 is built from 16 residues. CDR1 is SGHNT and CDR2 is YYREEE in the germline V gene (reference sequence). Overall study results and limits: Association of 17,000 or so TCR beta sequences with HLA alleles was found at 0.05 false discovery rate in a later analysis. Testing in vitro showed a few CMV-associated chains specific for CMV antigens. Some V segments could not be told apart, so they were left out, TRBV6-2 and TRBV6-3 among them.

This receptor was identified in a woman in her fifties or sixties in good health and CMV-seropositive. The chain employs TRBV5-4 and TRBJ1-2; the D gene is possibly TRBD1 (5 bases). Sequenced material: PBMCs. The CDR3 is CASSIAGTGGNYGYTF. The CDR3 region has the DNA TGTGCCAGCAGCATCGCCGGCACAGGAGGGAACTATGGCTACACCTTC.